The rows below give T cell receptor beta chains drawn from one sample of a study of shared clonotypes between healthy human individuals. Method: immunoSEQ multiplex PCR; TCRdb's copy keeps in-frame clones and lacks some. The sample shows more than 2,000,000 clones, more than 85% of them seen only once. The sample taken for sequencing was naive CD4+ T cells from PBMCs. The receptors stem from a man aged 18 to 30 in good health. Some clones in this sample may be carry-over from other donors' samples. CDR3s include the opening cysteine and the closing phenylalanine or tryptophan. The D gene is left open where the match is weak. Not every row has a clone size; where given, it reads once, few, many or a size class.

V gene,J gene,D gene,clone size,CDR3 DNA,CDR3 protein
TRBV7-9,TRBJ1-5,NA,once,TGTGCCAGCGGGGAGGGGGGCAATCAGCCCCAGCATTTT,CASGEGGNQPQHF
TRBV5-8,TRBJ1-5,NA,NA,TGTGCCAGCAGCTTCGGCGTAGGGATCCACAATCAGCCCCAGCATTTT,CASSFGVGIHNQPQHF
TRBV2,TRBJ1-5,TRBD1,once,TGTGCCAGCAGGAATGACAGGGTGGATCAGCCCCAGCATTTT,CASRNDRVDQPQHF
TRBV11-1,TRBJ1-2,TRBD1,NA,TGTGCCAGCAGCCCAGGGACAGCTAACTATGGCTACACCTTC,CASSPGTANYGYTF
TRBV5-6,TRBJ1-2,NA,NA,TGTGCCAGCAGCTTGTGGAAGGGGCTTGGCTACACCTTC,CASSLWKGLGYTF
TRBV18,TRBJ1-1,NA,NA,TGTGCCAGCTCACTTTACCAAGGGAGTCGAGGTTCGAACACTGAAGCTTTCTTT,CASSLYQGSRGSNTEAFF
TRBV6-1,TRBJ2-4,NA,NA,TGTGCCAGCAGTGAAGTTTGGGGGAGTAGCATTCAGTACTTC,CASSEVWGSSIQYF
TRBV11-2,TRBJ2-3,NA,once,TGTGCCAGCAGCCCGGGGGACACACGGGCAGATACGCAGTATTTT,CASSPGDTRADTQYF
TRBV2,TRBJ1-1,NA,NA,TGTGCCAGCAGTGACACAGACCTCAACACTGAAGCTTTCTTT,CASSDTDLNTEAFF
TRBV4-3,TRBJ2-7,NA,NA,TGCGCCAGCAGCCTATTCCGGGACGGAACCTACGAGCAGTACTTC,CASSLFRDGTYEQYF
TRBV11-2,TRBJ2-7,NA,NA,TGTGCCAGCAGCTTAGATCGGGGGCTCGACGAGCAGTACTTC,CASSLDRGLDEQYF
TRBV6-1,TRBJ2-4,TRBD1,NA,TGTGCCAGCAGTGAAACGCCCCAGGGGGACATTCAGTACTTC,CASSETPQGDIQYF
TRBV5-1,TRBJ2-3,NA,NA,TGCGCCAGCAGCTTGGCCGGACAGCTCACAGATACGCAGTATTTT,CASSLAGQLTDTQYF
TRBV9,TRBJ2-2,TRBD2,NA,TGTGCCAGCAGCTTGTGGGAGGGCTCGAACACCGGGGAGCTGTTTTTT,CASSLWEGSNTGELFF
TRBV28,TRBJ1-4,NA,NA,TGTGCCAGCAGTGGGGGGGCAGGGCTCCGTGAAAAACTGTTTTTT,CASSGGAGLREKLFF
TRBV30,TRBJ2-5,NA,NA,TGTGCCTGGAGTTCGGGGGCAGAGACCCAGTACTTC,CAWSSGAETQYF
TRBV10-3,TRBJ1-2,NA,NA,TGTGCCGCGTGGGACGGATACTATGGCTACACCTTC,CAAWDGYYGYTF
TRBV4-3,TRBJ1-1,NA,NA,TGCGCCAGCAGCCAAGGACCGTGGAACACTGAAGCTTTCTTT,CASSQGPWNTEAFF
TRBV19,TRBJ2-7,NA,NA,TGTGCCAGTAGTATAGGGTTTACAGGGAGCTCCTACGAGCAGTACTTC,CASSIGFTGSSYEQYF
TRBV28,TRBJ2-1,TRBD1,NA,TGTGCCAGCAGTTTCCGGACAGGATCTGGAAACTACAATGAGCAGTTCTTC,CASSFRTGSGNYNEQFF
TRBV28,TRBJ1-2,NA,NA,TGTGCCAGCAGCAAACCTCCGATAAACTATGGCTACACCTTC,CASSKPPINYGYTF
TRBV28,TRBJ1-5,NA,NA,TGTGCCAGCAGTTTAGTTACAGTCTATAGCAATCAGCCCCAGCATTTT,CASSLVTVYSNQPQHF
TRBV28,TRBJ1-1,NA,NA,TGTGCCAGCAGTTTAGTGGCCAGGTTGAACACTGAAGCTTTCTTT,CASSLVARLNTEAFF
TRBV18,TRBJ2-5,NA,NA,TGTGCCAGCTCGTCTCACTCGAGGGGGTTGGCCCAGTACTTC,CASSSHSRGLAQYF
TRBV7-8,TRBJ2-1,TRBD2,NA,TGTGCCAGCAGCTTTTTAGCGGGAAGCTCCTACAATGAGCAGTTCTTC,CASSFLAGSSYNEQFF
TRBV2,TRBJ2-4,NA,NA,TGTGCCAGCTCGGTGGAAGCCAAAAACATTCAGTACTTC,CASSVEAKNIQYF
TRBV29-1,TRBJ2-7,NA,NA,TGCAGCGTCGGTCCGCGTGGAACCTACGAGCAGTACTTC,CSVGPRGTYEQYF
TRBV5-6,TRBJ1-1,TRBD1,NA,TGTGCCAGCAGCTGGGGGACAGGGGACACTGAAGCTTTCTTT,CASSWGTGDTEAFF
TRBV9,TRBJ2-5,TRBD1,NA,TGTGCCAGCAGCGGACCCGGGACAGCTCAAGAGACCCAGTACTTC,CASSGPGTAQETQYF
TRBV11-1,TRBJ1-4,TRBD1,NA,TGTGCCAGCAGCTCCCGACAGGGAGGTGAAAAACTGTTTTTT,CASSSRQGGEKLFF
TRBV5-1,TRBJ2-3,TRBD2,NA,TGCGCCAGCAGCTTGGCGGCGGGAGGGATGGCAGATACGCAGTATTTT,CASSLAAGGMADTQYF
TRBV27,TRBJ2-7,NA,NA,TGTGCCAGCAGTTCCCCCCTACGGGACCCGTCTCGGGAGCAGTACTTC,CASSSPLRDPSREQYF
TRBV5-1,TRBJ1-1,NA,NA,TGCGCCAGCAGCTTGGCGCCGCAGGGGACTGAAGCTTTCTTT,CASSLAPQGTEAFF
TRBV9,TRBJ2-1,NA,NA,TGTGCCAGCAGCGTAGCTCCGGACTACAATGAGCAGTTCTTC,CASSVAPDYNEQFF
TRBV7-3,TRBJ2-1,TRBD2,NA,TGTGCCAGCAGCCTCGGGACTAGCGGGAGGGGCCATGAGCAGTTCTTC,CASSLGTSGRGHEQFF
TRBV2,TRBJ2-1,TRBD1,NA,TGTGCCAGTAAGACCTCCGGGACAGGCCCCTACAATGAGCAGTTCTTC,CASKTSGTGPYNEQFF
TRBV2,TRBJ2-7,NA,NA,TGTGCCAGCAGTGATAGTTTAAACTCCTACGAGCAGTACTTC,CASSDSLNSYEQYF
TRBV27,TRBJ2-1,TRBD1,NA,TGTGCCAGCAGTCCTCGACAGGGGCGAGGCAATGAGCAGTTCTTC,CASSPRQGRGNEQFF
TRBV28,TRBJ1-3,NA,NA,TGTGCCAGCAATCTTGAGAGCTCTGGAAACACCATATATTTT,CASNLESSGNTIYF
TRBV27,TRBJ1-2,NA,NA,TGTGCCAGCAGTTTATACTCCCTCAGAGCGGGCTATGGCTACACCTTC,CASSLYSLRAGYGYTF
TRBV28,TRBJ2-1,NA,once,TGTGCCAGCAGTCCCCCAGGGGGGACAAGCGCATATGAGCAGTTCTTC,CASSPPGGTSAYEQFF
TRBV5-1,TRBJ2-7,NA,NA,TGCGCCAGCAGCAAGTTGACCGGGACCCCCTCCGAGCAGTACTTC,CASSKLTGTPSEQYF
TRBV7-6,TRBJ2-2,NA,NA,TGTGCCAGCAGCCCGGGACACACCGGGGAGCTGTTTTTT,CASSPGHTGELFF